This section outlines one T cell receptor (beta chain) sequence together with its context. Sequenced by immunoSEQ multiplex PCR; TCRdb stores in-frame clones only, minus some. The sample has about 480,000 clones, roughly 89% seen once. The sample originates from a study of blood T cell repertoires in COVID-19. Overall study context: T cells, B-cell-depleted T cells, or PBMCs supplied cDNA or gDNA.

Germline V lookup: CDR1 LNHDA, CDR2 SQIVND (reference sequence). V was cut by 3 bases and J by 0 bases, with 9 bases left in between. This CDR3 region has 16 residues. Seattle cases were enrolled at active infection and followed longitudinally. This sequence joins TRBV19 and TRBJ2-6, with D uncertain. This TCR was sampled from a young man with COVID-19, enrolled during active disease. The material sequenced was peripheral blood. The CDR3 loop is CASSISRSSGANVLTF. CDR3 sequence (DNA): TGTGCCAGTAGTATTTCGAGGAGCTCTGGGGCCAACGTCCTGACTTTC.